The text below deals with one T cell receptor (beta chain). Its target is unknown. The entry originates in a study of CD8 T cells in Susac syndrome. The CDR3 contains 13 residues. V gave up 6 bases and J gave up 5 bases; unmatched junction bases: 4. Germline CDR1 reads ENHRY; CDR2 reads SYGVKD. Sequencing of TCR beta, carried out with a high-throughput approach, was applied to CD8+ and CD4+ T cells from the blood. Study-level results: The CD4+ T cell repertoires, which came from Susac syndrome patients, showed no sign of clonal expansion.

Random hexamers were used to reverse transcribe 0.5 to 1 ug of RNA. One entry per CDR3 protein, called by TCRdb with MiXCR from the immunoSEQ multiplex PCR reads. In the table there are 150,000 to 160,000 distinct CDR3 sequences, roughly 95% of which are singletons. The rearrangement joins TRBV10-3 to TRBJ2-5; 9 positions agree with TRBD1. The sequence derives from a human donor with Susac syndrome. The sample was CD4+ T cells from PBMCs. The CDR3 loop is CAIRGTGIETQYF. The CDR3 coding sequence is TGTGCCATCAGGGGGACAGGGATTGAGACCCAGTACTTC.